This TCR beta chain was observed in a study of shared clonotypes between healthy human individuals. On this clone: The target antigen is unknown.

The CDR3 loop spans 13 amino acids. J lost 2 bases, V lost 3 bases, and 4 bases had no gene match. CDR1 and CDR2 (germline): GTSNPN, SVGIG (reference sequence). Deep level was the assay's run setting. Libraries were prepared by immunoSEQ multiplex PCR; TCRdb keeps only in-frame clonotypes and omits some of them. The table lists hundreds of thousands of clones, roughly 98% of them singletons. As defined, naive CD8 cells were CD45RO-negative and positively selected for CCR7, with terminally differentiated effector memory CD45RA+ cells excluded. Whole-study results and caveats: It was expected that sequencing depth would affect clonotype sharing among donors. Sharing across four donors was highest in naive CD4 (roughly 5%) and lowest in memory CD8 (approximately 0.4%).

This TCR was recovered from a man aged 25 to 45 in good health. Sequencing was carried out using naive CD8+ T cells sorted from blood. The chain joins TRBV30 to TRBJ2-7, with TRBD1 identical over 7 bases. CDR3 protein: CAWRPGQPYEQYF. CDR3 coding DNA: TGTGCCTGGAGGCCGGGACAGCCCTACGAGCAGTACTTC.